Listed below are T cell receptor beta chains from one sample, sequenced in a study of shared clonotypes between healthy human individuals. Profiling relied on immunoSEQ multiplex PCR, and the TCRdb table lists in-frame clones only, not all of them. The profile shows about 2 million clones, approximately 94% of them singletons. The sample taken for sequencing was naive CD8+ T cells sorted from blood. The receptors here all came from a man younger than 35 in good health. Each CDR3 is given without its conserved first and last residue.

V gene: TRBV7-9
CDR3 protein: ASANRGWTEAF

V gene: TRBV4-2
CDR3 protein: ASSQDLLAGDEQY

V gene: TRBV6-1
CDR3 protein: ATPLGGSYGYT

V gene: TRBV6-1
CDR3 protein: ASRGAGVTEAF

V gene: TRBV7-9
CDR3 protein: ASSLAAQGPYEQY

V gene: TRBV5-6
CDR3 protein: ASSLGTSDYEQY

V gene: TRBV6-1
CDR3 protein: ASSEDGPVEQY

V gene: TRBV18
CDR3 protein: ASSPPEGYEQY

V gene: TRBV5-4
CDR3 protein: ASSWGGQFNYGYT

V gene: TRBV6-5
CDR3 protein: ASSYYQGQDYGYT

V gene: TRBV4-1
CDR3 protein: ASSQEGSRFPDTQY

V gene: TRBV9
CDR3 protein: ASSAGGSYEQY

V gene: TRBV28
CDR3 protein: ASSPSNRIQETQY

V gene: TRBV29-1
CDR3 protein: SVISPRTSIDEQF

V gene: TRBV6-5
CDR3 protein: ASSYSTGEWNTEAF

V gene: TRBV29-1
CDR3 protein: SGGAGGRTGELF

V gene: TRBV28
CDR3 protein: ASSGLRREIADEQF

V gene: TRBV6-5
CDR3 protein: ASSYNGPEPKNIQY

V gene: TRBV11-2
CDR3 protein: ASSWGGDTQY

V gene: TRBV5-4
CDR3 protein: ASSLPGQGSSEQY

V gene: TRBV29-1
CDR3 protein: SVQGHRGGTEAF

V gene: TRBV5-1
CDR3 protein: ASSLQGGGQAYNYGYT

V gene: TRBV19
CDR3 protein: ASTEAEATEQF

V gene: TRBV4-1
CDR3 protein: ASSLTGGVQY

V gene: TRBV5-1
CDR3 protein: ASSLADGTVYGYT

V gene: TRBV27
CDR3 protein: ASSISGSYNEQF

V gene: TRBV6-5
CDR3 protein: ASTLQETQY

V gene: TRBV10-1
CDR3 protein: AVWDRKLNYEQY

V gene: TRBV6-5
CDR3 protein: ASSPTGGGNQPQH

V gene: TRBV28
CDR3 protein: ASRSLTDYEQY

V gene: TRBV5-6
CDR3 protein: ASSLGAGAIYYEQY

V gene: TRBV4-1
CDR3 protein: ASSQDMSVSSYEQY

V gene: TRBV10-3
CDR3 protein: AISESTERAYEQY

V gene: TRBV28
CDR3 protein: ASSAALDILTDTQY

V gene: TRBV27
CDR3 protein: ATRQGSEQY

V gene: TRBV4-3
CDR3 protein: ASSPRDREDEKLF

V gene: TRBV30
CDR3 protein: AWVFSGRIPGELF

V gene: TRBV30
CDR3 protein: AWSLFPPSGGGRINEQF

V gene: TRBV2
CDR3 protein: ASSEEGWLGYT

V gene: TRBV29-1
CDR3 protein: SVVGQTAEAF

V gene: TRBV2
CDR3 protein: ASRGSRQTGSYEQY

V gene: TRBV19
CDR3 protein: ASGQPNTEAF

V gene: TRBV28
CDR3 protein: ASSSPNQDRGDSGANVLT

V gene: TRBV28
CDR3 protein: ASSLGTVYYEQY

V gene: TRBV11-2
CDR3 protein: ASSSPRGGYSETQY

V gene: TRBV15
CDR3 protein: ATSRPGTGGFGYT

V gene: TRBV4-1
CDR3 protein: ASSQVGAGTTIY

V gene: TRBV5-6
CDR3 protein: ASSQTGGQETQY

V gene: TRBV18
CDR3 protein: ASSPGANHGVGNSPLH

V gene: TRBV30
CDR3 protein: AWSVRDNEQF